A selection of T cell receptor beta chains follows, all from one sample in a study of blood T cell repertoires in COVID-19. This table comes from immunoSEQ multiplex PCR, and its TCRdb copy is limited to in-frame clones, with some not included. The sample records around 280,000 clones, 85% to 90% being singletons. Source material: peripheral blood. The receptors stem from a young woman with COVID-19, enrolled during active disease. The CDR3 runs from the conserved cysteine through the conserved F or W. Fields, in order: V gene, J gene, clone size, D gene, CDR3 DNA, CDR3 protein. D genes are given only for firm matches. Not every row has a clone size; where given, it reads once, few, many or a size class.

>TRBV6-6|TRBJ1-5|once|TRBD1
TGTGCCAGCACCGGACAGGGGGTTTCTCAGCCCCAGCATTTT
CASTGQGVSQPQHF
>TRBV5-8|TRBJ1-5|-|-
TGTGCCAGCAGCGGGGGGAACCCCCAAGGGAGCAATCAGCCCCAGCATTTT
CASSGGNPQGSNQPQHF
>TRBV6-2/TRBV6-3|TRBJ2-3|-|TRBD2
TGTGCCAGCAGTTACTCCCTGGACTTGTCTAGCGGGGGTTACACAGATACGCAGTATTTT
CASSYSLDLSSGGYTDTQYF
>TRBV7-2|TRBJ1-2|-|-
TGTGCCAGCAGCTTTCCGGACGGACTTAACTATGGCTACACCTTC
CASSFPDGLNYGYTF
>TRBV19|TRBJ2-7|-|TRBD2
TGTGCCAGTAGTTGGGGCGGGGGAGCATACGAGCAGTACTTC
CASSWGGGAYEQYF
>TRBV29-1|TRBJ1-1|-|-
TGCAGCGCCTACTCGGGGCGGGGGGCAACTGAAGCTTTCTTT
CSAYSGRGATEAFF
>TRBV14|TRBJ1-1|-|-
TGTGCCAGCAGCCAAGGGTGGGGGACTCTGAACACTGAAGCTTTCTTT
CASSQGWGTLNTEAFF
>TRBV6-1|TRBJ2-1|-|TRBD1
TGTGCCAGCAGCGAAGACAGGGGCTCTTACAATGAGCAGTTCTTC
CASSEDRGSYNEQFF
>TRBV27|TRBJ2-1|-|TRBD1
TGTGCCAGCAGTTTCAGGACAGGGCTGAGAGATGAGCAGTTCTTC
CASSFRTGLRDEQFF
>TRBV6-5|TRBJ2-7|few|-
TGTGCCAGCAGTTACGGACACTCGAGCTCCTACGAGCAGTACTTC
CASSYGHSSSYEQYF
>TRBV6-6|TRBJ1-1|-|TRBD1
TGTGCCAGCAGTGACACAGGGGTAACTGAAGCTTTCTTT
CASSDTGVTEAFF
>TRBV9|TRBJ1-2|-|-
TGTGCCAGCAGCGTAGGGAGGGGTGGAAACTATGGCTACACCTTC
CASSVGRGGNYGYTF
>TRBV7-9|TRBJ2-3|-|TRBD2
TGTGCCAGCAGCACGGGAGGTGCTAGCACAGATACGCAGTATTTT
CASSTGGASTDTQYF
>TRBV25-1|TRBJ2-1|-|TRBD1
TGTGCCAGCAGTGCCGGGACAGGGGCGTACAATGAGCAGTTCTTC
CASSAGTGAYNEQFF
>TRBV10-1|TRBJ2-7|few|TRBD1
TGCGCCAGCAGGCGGGGACAGGGACCCTACGAGCAGTACTTC
CASRRGQGPYEQYF
>TRBV7-9|TRBJ2-1|-|-
TGTGCCAGCAGCTTAGGGCAGGGTAATGAGCAGTTCTTC
CASSLGQGNEQFF
>TRBV12-1|TRBJ1-5|-|-
TGTGCCAGCAGCTTTGCCTGGGCAGGAATCCAGCCCCAGCATTTT
CASSFAWAGIQPQHF
>TRBV28|TRBJ1-1|-|-
TGTGCCAGCAGTTATATCGTGAACACTGAAGCTTTCTTT
CASSYIVNTEAFF
>TRBV27|TRBJ2-4|-|TRBD1
TGTGCCAGCAGCAATCTTGGACAGGGGTTGGCCAAAAACATTCAGTACTTC
CASSNLGQGLAKNIQYF
>TRBV10-3|TRBJ2-1|-|TRBD2
TGTGCCATCAGTGACTTAGCGGGGGGAAAAGGCAATGAGCAGTTCTTC
CAISDLAGGKGNEQFF
>TRBV27|TRBJ2-6|-|-
TGTGCCAGCAAGGCATCTTTGGGCTTGGAAGGGGCCAACGTCCTGACTTTC
CASKASLGLEGANVLTF
>TRBV18|TRBJ1-4|-|TRBD1
TGTGCCAGCTCACCCCAGGGGGAAATAGGTGAAAAACTGTTTTTT
CASSPQGEIGEKLFF
>TRBV6-5|TRBJ2-1|-|TRBD2
TGTGCCAGCAGTTACGGGACTAGCGGCTACAATGAGCAGTTCTTC
CASSYGTSGYNEQFF
>TRBV5-1|TRBJ1-1|-|-
TGCGCCAGCAGCTTTATGGGGCTTGGGATCACTGAAGCTTTCTTT
CASSFMGLGITEAFF
>TRBV27|TRBJ2-3|-|TRBD1
TGTGCCAGCAGTTTACAGGGGGTAGATACGCAGTATTTT
CASSLQGVDTQYF
>TRBV5-6|TRBJ2-7|-|TRBD2
TGTGCCAGCAGCTTGCTTCGTACTAGCGGGGTAACCGAGCAGTACTTC
CASSLLRTSGVTEQYF
>TRBV3-1/TRBV3-2|TRBJ1-5|-|-
TGTGCCAGCAGCCAAAAGAGGGAATTTCAGCCCCAGCATTTT
CASSQKREFQPQHF
>TRBV24-1|TRBJ1-1|few|TRBD1
TGTGCCACCCGGGGACAGGGGGCACGGACTGAAGCTTTCTTT
CATRGQGARTEAFF
>TRBV3-1/TRBV3-2|TRBJ1-4|-|TRBD1
TGTGCCAGCAGCGCCCGGGACAGCGGCAATGAAAAACTGTTTTTT
CASSARDSGNEKLFF
>TRBV5-6|TRBJ1-2|-|-
TGTGCCAGCAGCTCTGGACAGACCTCAAGGGACTACACCTTC
CASSSGQTSRDYTF
>TRBV11-2|TRBJ2-7|-|-
TGTGCCAGCAGCCCCCTGGGCAGCACGTACGAGCAGTACTTC
CASSPLGSTYEQYF
>TRBV28|TRBJ1-1|-|TRBD1
TGTGCCAGCAGTTTAGGTAGGGGGCTTGATGACACTGAAGCTTTCTTT
CASSLGRGLDDTEAFF
>TRBV6-6|TRBJ2-7|-|TRBD1
TGTGCCAGCAGTTCTCGAGGGGGGACAGGGGAGCAGTACTTC
CASSSRGGTGEQYF
>TRBV6-2/TRBV6-3|TRBJ2-5|-|-
TGTGCCAGCAGTTACTCTGATTATGGCGGGGAGACCCAGTACTTC
CASSYSDYGGETQYF
>TRBV13|TRBJ2-3|-|-
TGTGCCAGCAGCGGAACTGGGGGGGCCGATACAGATACGCAGTATTTT
CASSGTGGADTDTQYF
>TRBV7-9|TRBJ1-1|-|-
TGTGCCAGCAGCTTCCCAGGGGACACTGAAGCTTTCTTT
CASSFPGDTEAFF
>TRBV20-1|TRBJ2-1|-|-
TGCAGTGCTACCGTATACAATGAGCAGTTCTTC
CSATVYNEQFF
>TRBV27|TRBJ1-2|-|TRBD1
TGTGCCAGCAGTTTGACAGGGGGGAACTATGGCTACACCTTC
CASSLTGGNYGYTF
>TRBV7-2|TRBJ2-7|many|TRBD2
TGTGCCAGCAGCAAGACTAGCGGGGGGGCATCCTACGAGCAGTACTTC
CASSKTSGGASYEQYF
>TRBV28|TRBJ1-4|once|-
TGTGCCAGCAGTTTTGGGGGAGGAGGGGATGAAAAACTGTTTTTT
CASSFGGGGDEKLFF
>TRBV3-1/TRBV3-2|TRBJ1-6|-|-
TGTGCCAGCAGCCAAGAGAGAACAGGGTGGTCACCCCTCCACTTT
CASSQERTGWSPLHF
>TRBV6-4|TRBJ2-5|-|-
TGTGCCAGCAGTGACTCCCTAGGCCCTGAGACCCAGTACTTC
CASSDSLGPETQYF
>TRBV11-3|TRBJ2-3|-|-
TGTGCCAGCAGCTCCAGGCGGGGCGGCTCTAGCACAGATACGCAGTATTTT
CASSSRRGGSSTDTQYF
>TRBV6-5|TRBJ1-1|-|-
TGTGCCAGCAGCGGAGGTAACACTGAAGCTTTCTTT
CASSGGNTEAFF
>TRBV5-1|TRBJ2-7|-|TRBD1
TGCGCCAGCAGCCCGCAGGGACAGGGAAACTCCTACGAGCAGTACTTC
CASSPQGQGNSYEQYF
>TRBV7-8|TRBJ2-7|-|TRBD2
TGTGCCAGCAGCTGGACTAGCGGGGGGGCCTACGAGCAGTACTTC
CASSWTSGGAYEQYF
>TRBV11-3|TRBJ2-3|-|-
TGTGCCAGCAGCTCGGGGTTATGGAGGGCAGATACGCAGTATTTT
CASSSGLWRADTQYF
>TRBV28|TRBJ1-2|-|-
TGTGCCAGCAGTTTAAGGGGTTCGCTTGGCTACACCTTC
CASSLRGSLGYTF
>TRBV29-1|TRBJ2-2|-|TRBD2
TGCAGCGTTGTCAACTTGGCGGGGGGAGACACCGGGGAGCTGTTTTTT
CSVVNLAGGDTGELFF
>TRBV19|TRBJ1-5|-|-
TGTGCCAGTAGGGGGACATCCCATAGCAATCAGCCCCAGCATTTT
CASRGTSHSNQPQHF
>TRBV7-8|TRBJ1-4|-|-
TGTGCCAGCAGCTACAGGTCTTCTAATGAAAAACTGTTTTTT
CASSYRSSNEKLFF
>TRBV18|TRBJ1-6|once|TRBD1
TGTGCCAGCTCGAGGACAGGGCGGGTGGGGAATAATTCACCCCTCCACTTT
CASSRTGRVGNNSPLHF
>TRBV7-2|TRBJ1-4|-|-
TGTGCCAGCAGCCCCGCGGGAGGCAGGGTACCGGGAAAACTGTTTTTT
CASSPAGGRVPGKLFF
>TRBV7-2|TRBJ2-2|-|TRBD1
TGTGCCAGCAGCTTCACCGGGACAGGGGTCTCCGGGGAGCTGTTTTTT
CASSFTGTGVSGELFF
>TRBV18|TRBJ2-3|-|TRBD1
TGTGCCAGCTCACCGACGCGGGACAGGGAAACGCAGTATTTT
CASSPTRDRETQYF
>TRBV4-1|TRBJ2-7|-|-
TGCGCCAGCAGCCCCGGATCCCGGACGGGATCCTACGAGCAGTACTTC
CASSPGSRTGSYEQYF